This T cell receptor beta chain was identified in a study of breast tumors, draining lymph nodes, adjacent tissues. Study-wide findings and caveats: Luminal-like breast cancer showed significantly higher tumor–nontumor repertoire similarity than basal-like.

TCRdb used MiXCR to reprocess the multiplex PCR reads, holding one entry per CDR3 protein. Of under 80,000 distinct CDR3 sequences listed, roughly 44% are singletons. This CDR3 has 17 residues. The V gene's germline CDR1 is LGHNA and CDR2 YNFKEQ. V shed 1 base and J shed 5 bases, with 20 bases lying between them. This clonotype was counted a few times. The target antigen is unknown. Sample: breast tumor tissue. This TCR came from a female donor with breast cancer. Some clones in this sample may be carry-over from other donors' samples. V usage is TRBV4-2 and J usage is TRBJ1-1; D is ambiguous. The CDR3 is CASSQAWRYVGRTEAFF. CDR3 nucleotide sequence: TGTGCCAGCAGCCAAGCTTGGAGATATGTCGGGAGAACTGAAGCTTTCTTT.